This is a list of T cell receptor beta chains from one sample in a study of human thymus T cells. Assay used: immunoSEQ multiplex PCR; TCRdb lists only in-frame clones, some missing. The sample carries around 45,000 clones, approximately 95% recorded once. The sequencing sample was made of blood. Source of these receptors: a girl under three years old with a congenital heart defect but otherwise immunologically healthy. Each CDR3 is given with its conserved first and last residue. A D gene is named only where the DNA matches it firmly. Size is stated for part of the rows, as once, few or many counts, or as a class when the clone is expanded.

TRBJ2-3,TRBV9,NA,NA,TGTGCCAGCAGCTCCGCCGGGGCCACCGATACGCAGTATTTT,CASSSAGATDTQYF
TRBJ2-3,TRBV5-1,NA,NA,TGCGCCAGCAGCTTGGAGGGGACTCGCACAGATACGCAGTATTTT,CASSLEGTRTDTQYF
TRBJ2-7,TRBV15,TRBD1,NA,TGTGCCACCAGCCCCGGACAGGGGAGCTCCTACGAGCAGTACTTC,CATSPGQGSSYEQYF
TRBJ2-1,TRBV5-1,NA,NA,TGCGCCAGCAGCTTGCAGGGGGGCGGGGATGAGCAGTTCTTC,CASSLQGGGDEQFF
TRBJ2-7,TRBV2,TRBD1,NA,TGTGCCAGCGGAGACTCCAGGACAGGGCGAGTATGGGAGCAGTACTTC,CASGDSRTGRVWEQYF
TRBJ2-1,TRBV5-1,NA,NA,TGCGCCAGCGCGAAGGGTTATGAGCAGTTCTTC,CASAKGYEQFF
TRBJ2-2,TRBV19,TRBD2,NA,TGTGCCAGTAGTCAGCAGCGGGACGGGGCCGGGGAGCTGTTTTTT,CASSQQRDGAGELFF
TRBJ2-3,TRBV10-3,NA,NA,TGTGCCATCAGTCCACTAGATGGTACGCAGTATTTT,CAISPLDGTQYF
TRBJ2-5,TRBV4-1,TRBD2,NA,TGCGCCAGCAGCCAACGTCTAGCGGGAGGGACGGGACAAGAGACCCAGTACTTC,CASSQRLAGGTGQETQYF
TRBJ2-2,TRBV7-7,NA,NA,TGTGCCAGCAGCCTCTCCGTCCTAACCGGGGAGCTGTTTTTT,CASSLSVLTGELFF
TRBJ2-1,TRBV14,NA,NA,TGTGCCAGCAGCCCCGCAAGCTCCTACAATGAGCAGTTCTTC,CASSPASSYNEQFF
TRBJ1-5,TRBV6-1,NA,NA,TGTGCCAGCAGTGAAAGTGGTGGGTCAGGCTCCAATCAGCCCCAGCATTTT,CASSESGGSGSNQPQHF
TRBJ2-1,TRBV5-1,TRBD1,NA,TGCGCCAGCAGCTTCGGACAGGGGAATGAGCAGTTCTTC,CASSFGQGNEQFF
TRBJ2-3,TRBV7-8,TRBD2,NA,TGTGCCTCGAGGTGGCGGGAGAGGGTCACAGATACGCAGTATTTT,CASRWRERVTDTQYF
TRBJ2-3,TRBV19,TRBD1,NA,TGTGCCAGTGGGGACAGGGCGGTGGGTACGCAGTATTTT,CASGDRAVGTQYF
TRBJ2-3,TRBV5-1,NA,NA,TGCGCCAGCCGGGGGGCCCGCACAGATACGCAGTATTTT,CASRGARTDTQYF
TRBJ2-7,TRBV29-1,TRBD2,NA,TGCAGCGTTGTGGGACTAGCGGGAATCGAGCAGTACTTC,CSVVGLAGIEQYF
TRBJ2-2,TRBV30,NA,NA,TGTGCCTGGAGTCCCGCCGGCGGCACCGGGGAGCTGTTTTTT,CAWSPAGGTGELFF
TRBJ1-1,TRBV27,NA,NA,TGTGCCAGCAGTTTACTAGGCGACAACACTGAAGCTTTCTTT,CASSLLGDNTEAFF
TRBJ2-7,TRBV29-1,TRBD1,NA,TGCAGCGTTGCGACAGGGGGCTACGAGCAGTACTTC,CSVATGGYEQYF
TRBJ1-2,TRBV18,NA,once,TGTGCCAGCTCACCACTTAAGGCTACCTATGGCTACACCTTC,CASSPLKATYGYTF
TRBJ1-5,TRBV7-9,NA,NA,TGTGCCAGCAGCGCCCTCAGGACAGATCATCAGCCCCAGCATTTT,CASSALRTDHQPQHF
TRBJ2-7,TRBV18,TRBD2,once,TGTGCCAGCTCACCCCCGGGACTAGCGGGCTCCTACGAGCAGTACTTC,CASSPPGLAGSYEQYF
TRBJ2-3,TRBV30,TRBD2,NA,TGTGCCTGGACGGTGCTAGCGGGGTTCGCAGATACGCAGTATTTT,CAWTVLAGFADTQYF
TRBJ2-1,TRBV5-4,TRBD2,NA,TGTGCCAGCAGTTACGGGACTAGCGGGAGGAGTAATGAGCAGTTCTTC,CASSYGTSGRSNEQFF
TRBJ2-5,TRBV6-5,TRBD2,NA,TGTGCCAGCAGTTACTTTGCCGGGAGGGCAGAGACCCAGTACTTC,CASSYFAGRAETQYF
TRBJ1-4,TRBV19,NA,NA,TGTGCCAGTAAGGTGGGACTGACTAATGAAAAACTGTTTTTT,CASKVGLTNEKLFF
TRBJ2-3,TRBV6-5,TRBD2,NA,TGTGCCAGCAGTTACTCGGGACTAGCGGGAGCAGATACGCAGTATTTT,CASSYSGLAGADTQYF
TRBJ1-1,TRBV13,NA,NA,TGTGCCAGCGCTAAGGGCCGGGACACTGAAGCTTTCTTT,CASAKGRDTEAFF
TRBJ2-1,TRBV5-6,NA,NA,TGTGCCAGCAGCGGTCGGAGGCGAGGGAACAATGAGCAGTTCTTC,CASSGRRRGNNEQFF
TRBJ2-3,TRBV7-9,TRBD2,NA,TGTGCCAGCAGCCCGGGACTAGCGGTACTATCGGATACGCAGTATTTT,CASSPGLAVLSDTQYF
TRBJ2-7,TRBV7-6,TRBD2,NA,TGTGCCAGCAGCTCGCGCCCTAGCGGGGGCTACGAGCAGTACTTC,CASSSRPSGGYEQYF